The 9 T cell receptor beta chains given below trace back to one sample, sequenced in a study of cytomegalovirus exposure and HLA in healthy donors. PCR involved 60 Vbeta and 13 Jbeta primers. Measured with immunoSEQ multiplex PCR; TCRdb has only the in-frame clones, and not every one. This table holds roughly 120,000 clones, roughly four fifths found once. Material: PBMCs. Receptor source: a woman in her twenties or thirties in good health and CMV-seropositive.

In its sample, this clone was seen once. The chain is built from TRBV7-9 and TRBJ1-4, with D maybe TRBD1 (5 bases). The CDR3 spans 11 residues. The germline V gene encodes CDR1 SEHNR and CDR2 FQNEAQ (reference sequence). The CDR3 spells CSFGGNEKLFF. In nucleotides, the CDR3 is TGTTCCTTTGGGGGGAATGAAAAACTGTTTTTT.

In this sample, this clone turned up once. V gene TRBV19 combines with J gene TRBJ2-7; 9 nucleotides line up with TRBD1. This CDR3 contains 15 residues. Germline V lookup: CDR1 LNHDA, CDR2 SQIVND (reference sequence). With 3 bases clipped from V and 2 bases from J, the junction kept 5 bases outside the gene matches. The CDR3 sequence is CASSIGDRATYEQYF. The CDR3 bases are TGTGCCAGTAGTATTGGGGACAGGGCAACCTACGAGCAGTACTTC.

The table lists this clone with a count of one. V gene TRBV19 combines with J gene TRBJ2-5; a weak D match, TRBD1 (5 bases). This CDR3 is 13 amino acids long. Germline V CDR1 and CDR2: LNHDA, SQIVND (reference sequence). V lost 5 bases, J lost 4 bases, and 11 bases lay in between. This chain's CDR3 is CASSWQGGETQYF. The CDR3 bases are TGTGCCAGTAGTTGGCAGGGTGGAGAGACCCAGTACTTC.

V is TRBV5-6 and J is TRBJ1-3; the D gene is possibly TRBD1 (6 bases). The germline V gene has CDR1 SGHDT and CDR2 YYEEEE. CDR3 length: 14 residues. V was pared by 2 bases and J by 2 bases, with 8 bases between. The CDR3 DNA reads as TGTGCCAGCAGCTTTTGGACAGCTGGAAACACCATATATTTT. It translates to CASSFWTAGNTIYF.

The chain links TRBV28 to TRBJ1-1; D perhaps matches TRBD1 (6 bases). V lost 5 bases, J lost 3 bases, and 13 bases lay in between. Germline CDR1 MDHEN, CDR2 SYDVKM. The CDR3 length is 14 residues. The CDR3 DNA sequence: TGTGCCAGCAGTCTCATTACAGGGTACACTGAAGCTTTCTTT. Translating gives CASSLITGYTEAFF.

The chain is built from TRBV9 and TRBJ1-4, with 10 positions matching TRBD1. The germline CDR1 and CDR2 sequences are SGDLS and YYNGEE. The CDR3 is 15 residues long. Trimming removed 3 bases from V and 8 bases from J; junction bases left unmatched: 7. The DNA of the CDR3 is TGTGCCAGCAGCGCGAGACAGGGGGCTCGAGAAAAACTGTTTTTT. It specifies CASSARQGAREKLFF.

V gene TRBV28 combines with J gene TRBJ2-3; 9 positions agree with TRBD2. CDR3 size: 17 residues. V was pared by 5 bases and J by 3 bases, with 12 bases of the junction left unmatched. CDR1 MDHEN and CDR2 SYDVKM come from the germline V gene. The CDR3 loop is CASSPRIAGVGTDTQYF. CDR3 nucleotide sequence: TGTGCCAGCAGTCCCCGAATAGCGGGAGTGGGGACAGATACGCAGTATTTT.

This clone was seen a handful of times. J is TRBJ1-2 and V is TRBV6-5, with D possibly TRBD1 on 6 matching bases. Germline CDR1 reads MNHEY; CDR2 reads SVGAGI. V lost 6 bases and J lost 1, with 15 bases in between. The CDR3 is 15 residues long. CDR3 nucleotide sequence: TGTGCCAGCAGAGTCGACAGGAACCTTAACTATGGCTACACCTTC. Its protein is CASRVDRNLNYGYTF.

This clone appeared a few times. The chain is built from TRBV5-4 and TRBJ2-3; TRBD2 aligns across 13 bases. The V and J ends lost 4 bases and 6 bases, in that order; junction bases with no gene match: 2. Germline CDR1 and CDR2: SGHNT and YYREEE (reference sequence). The CDR3 is 14 residues long. CDR3 residues: CASSTGLAGDTQYF. Here the CDR3 DNA reads TGTGCCAGCAGCACGGGACTAGCGGGGGATACGCAGTATTTT.